Listed below are T cell receptor beta chains from one sample, sequenced in a study of T cells in Graves' hyperthyroidism and ophthalmopathy. TCRdb reanalysed the multiplex PCR reads using MiXCR and keeps one entry per CDR3 protein. This table holds 500,000 to 650,000 distinct CDR3 sequences, over 45% found once. Sequenced material: peripheral blood or thyroid tissue (not recorded which). The receptor set was obtained from an adult woman with Graves' disease, either hyperthyroidism or ophthalmopathy (not recorded which). The conserved cysteine and the conserved F or W are not part of the CDR3 here.

v_call: TRBV2
j_call: TRBJ1-6
cdr3_aa: ASNRQGRHSPLH

v_call: TRBV7-2
j_call: TRBJ2-7
cdr3_aa: AGSFGGREYEQY

v_call: TRBV2
j_call: TRBJ2-7
cdr3_aa: ASNERQSSYEQY

v_call: TRBV29-1
j_call: TRBJ2-5
cdr3_aa: SVAIAGVAGEPQY

v_call: TRBV19
j_call: TRBJ1-6
cdr3_aa: ASSIGAVNSPLH

v_call: TRBV7-9
j_call: TRBJ2-7
cdr3_aa: ASSLGASEQY

v_call: TRBV4-3
j_call: TRBJ1-5
cdr3_aa: ASSLTGQGVNQPQH

v_call: TRBV20-1
j_call: TRBJ2-7
cdr3_aa: SARDTSGSENEQY

v_call: TRBV29-1
j_call: TRBJ2-6
cdr3_aa: SVAPQAGANVLT

v_call: TRBV19
j_call: TRBJ2-5
cdr3_aa: ASSIGQRTRITETQY

v_call: TRBV20-1
j_call: TRBJ1-2
cdr3_aa: SATRSGNT

v_call: TRBV2
j_call: TRBJ1-6
cdr3_aa: ASRAHGTGEIILH

v_call: TRBV12-3/TRBV12-4
j_call: TRBJ1-6
cdr3_aa: ASRLDRQSYNSPLH

v_call: TRBV10-3
j_call: TRBJ1-2
cdr3_aa: ATPGRGAGGYT

v_call: TRBV7-8
j_call: TRBJ2-5
cdr3_aa: ASSTGGRETQY

v_call: TRBV9
j_call: TRBJ1-5
cdr3_aa: ASSPTGESNQPQH

v_call: TRBV2
j_call: TRBJ2-2
cdr3_aa: ASRALDVGELF

v_call: TRBV11-2
j_call: TRBJ2-7
cdr3_aa: ASSFGRGNEQY

v_call: TRBV6-1
j_call: TRBJ1-4
cdr3_aa: ASRKGQGGVPPF

v_call: TRBV7-3
j_call: TRBJ1-1
cdr3_aa: ASSLTPAGRNTEAF

v_call: TRBV20-1
j_call: TRBJ1-4
cdr3_aa: SARLIPGHTMGKLF

v_call: TRBV19
j_call: TRBJ1-5
cdr3_aa: ASRPGFNQPQH

v_call: TRBV7-9
j_call: TRBJ1-1
cdr3_aa: ASSLGGENTEAF

v_call: TRBV7-9
j_call: TRBJ2-7
cdr3_aa: ASSNRGYEQY

v_call: TRBV30
j_call: TRBJ1-5
cdr3_aa: AWSEGGLRQPQH

v_call: TRBV20-1
j_call: TRBJ1-2
cdr3_aa: SARTGTVRYGYT

v_call: TRBV7-9
j_call: TRBJ1-3
cdr3_aa: ASSKTGSSGNTIY

v_call: TRBV2
j_call: TRBJ2-5
cdr3_aa: ASSDAQY

v_call: TRBV7-2
j_call: TRBJ1-5
cdr3_aa: ASSKTGEVYSNQPQH

v_call: TRBV5-1
j_call: TRBJ2-2
cdr3_aa: ASSKDSGRATGELF

v_call: TRBV7-8
j_call: TRBJ1-6
cdr3_aa: ASSQPRDSPLH

v_call: TRBV24-1
j_call: TRBJ1-2
cdr3_aa: ATSDSVARGINYGYT

v_call: TRBV6-6
j_call: TRBJ2-6
cdr3_aa: ASRSESGANVLT

v_call: TRBV20-1
j_call: TRBJ2-2
cdr3_aa: SARGGGENTGELF

v_call: TRBV24-1
j_call: TRBJ2-5
cdr3_aa: ATPASGSQETQY

v_call: TRBV29-1
j_call: TRBJ2-7
cdr3_aa: SVDGAYEQY

v_call: TRBV2
j_call: TRBJ1-6
cdr3_aa: ASSEDAGFGSPLH

v_call: TRBV19
j_call: TRBJ2-6
cdr3_aa: ASSPRTAGANVLT

v_call: TRBV6-1
j_call: TRBJ1-1
cdr3_aa: ASTRGLDTEAF

v_call: TRBV9
j_call: TRBJ2-7
cdr3_aa: ASSDKTGGVYEQY

v_call: TRBV20-1
j_call: TRBJ2-5
cdr3_aa: SARVGGLQETQY

v_call: TRBV2
j_call: TRBJ1-2
cdr3_aa: ASSALNYGYT

v_call: TRBV29-1
j_call: TRBJ2-7
cdr3_aa: SVAEQGREQY

v_call: TRBV30
j_call: TRBJ1-1
cdr3_aa: AWRQPGAFEEAF

v_call: TRBV7-9
j_call: TRBJ1-2
cdr3_aa: ASSLGQAGYT

v_call: TRBV10-3
j_call: TRBJ2-7
cdr3_aa: AISEGAPTTEQY

v_call: TRBV19
j_call: TRBJ1-5
cdr3_aa: ASRLGRIQH

v_call: TRBV19
j_call: TRBJ2-5
cdr3_aa: ASSLSRAETQY